This T cell receptor beta chain appears in the sequencing data of a study of blood T cell repertoires in COVID-19. Across the whole study: The United States, Italy and Spain were the sources of the acute and convalescent COVID-19 samples. T cells, B-cell-depleted T cells, or PBMCs supplied cDNA or gDNA.

As handled by the study authors: Scientists estimated how many nucleated cells there were by amplifying reference gene primers. Using immunoSEQ multiplex PCR, the repertoire was profiled, and TCRdb retains in-frame clones only, with some absent. That table gives V, J and clone size, and the DNA gave D and trimming. This table holds a few hundred thousand clones, 80% to 85% found once. Patients at the Seattle site were enrolled during active infection and followed longitudinally. This CDR3 has 11 amino acids. Trimming stripped 6 bases from V and 6 bases from J, with 9 bases between. The germline V gene encodes CDR1 GTSNPN and CDR2 SVGIG (reference sequence).

This sequence originates from a person aged 65 to 85 with COVID-19, enrolled during active disease. The rearrangement joins TRBV30 to TRBJ2-1; no definite D call. Sequencing was performed on peripheral blood. The CDR3 DNA is TGTGCCTGCCTAGTCGGCAATGAGCAGTTCTTC. Translation gives CACLVGNEQFF.